Given below is one T cell receptor beta chain in context. This clone was counted a single time. Its antigen has not been determined. Per-base quality was not reported, and no clone a single base away is much larger than it. Within the sample, other DNA sequences also encode this same CDR3. The germline V gene (reference sequence) specifies SGHNT as CDR1 and YYREEE as CDR2. Trimming removed 0 bases from V and 2 bases from J; the gene matches leave 1 base unexplained. From its cysteine to its phenylalanine, the CDR3 spans 15 amino acids. The DNA shown is the 45-base CDR3, in frame from base 1. The source of the sample is a study of shared clonotypes between healthy human individuals (dated by TCRdb to the early 2020s). About the full investigation: Three men and a couple of women, aged 18 to 49 years, made up the cohort. To increase sequencing depth and limit assay-specific biases, different laboratories used diverse techniques to prepare libraries and sequence TCR repertoires. To estimate repertoire size and how much clonotypes are shared between individuals, the study performed deep sequencing of blood TCR repertoires from about five healthy adults. Between about 0.8 and 9 billion PBMCs per donor were obtained by leukapheresis.

Overall results and qualifications from the work: Because the study included a small number of donors, the genetic and exposure-history diversity represented was limited. Based on pairwise subsampling, the degree of clonotype sharing among donors was expected to be affected by sequencing depth. Sampling was restricted to blood, and TCR repertoires in tissues likely differ from the TCR repertoires found in blood.

Healthy HIV-negative adults with no recently reported acute infections or vaccinations were included as donors. All donors were Caucasian adults living in Nashville, Tennessee, USA. For unsorted samples, roughly 90 million PBMCs were counted, and genomic DNA was extracted using the QIAamp DNA Blood Mini kit. Blood was obtained by leukapheresis, after which PBMCs were separated by Ficoll-Histopaque density gradient centrifugation and cryopreserved in liquid nitrogen vapor phase. Using the deep immunoSEQ assay, TCR CDR3 regions were amplified from genomic DNA by multiplex PCR. Genomic DNA extracted from each cell subset was distributed evenly over all wells of several immunoSEQ 96-well plates, and each plate served as one replicate. For unsorted PBMC, approximately 300 ng of genomic DNA, equivalent to about 32,000 T cell genomes, went into each replicate PCR. Ten immunoSEQ deep assay plates were used to sequence the unsorted PBMC genomic DNA. Purified libraries were measured with a Qubit 3.0 fluorometer, size-checked on a Bioanalyzer 2100, and measured again with the KAPA Library Quantification kit. A separate single-read 150-cycle Illumina NextSeq 550 flow cell was used to sequence each immunoSEQ 96-well plate. As for the authors' bioinformatics: Because the immunoSEQ output held only junctional sequences and lacked quality scores, the filtering could not match the filtering applied to full-length reads. To assign V/J genes and CDR3, sequences were annotated using PyIR, a Python wrapper for IgBLAST v1.9, with IMGT germline references. Reads with weak V/J assignments (E-value above 1e-6), missing CDR3, stop codons, out-of-frame junctions, or ambiguous translated residues were removed. V3J clonotypes were defined by identical inferred V gene, J gene, and CDR3 amino acid sequence. To compute the percentage overlap between repertoires, the number of shared unique clonotypes was divided by the size of the smaller repertoire. Richness of each repertoire was evaluated using RTK rarefaction, the Chao1 estimator, and Recon v2.1 estimates of unobserved clonotypes. TCRdb re-hosts the immuneACCESS table, in-frame sequences only. Its copies lack some clones; in the studies checked, an unresolved V gene accounts for under half of them, and the cause for the rest is not known. V, J and clone size are those of that table, while D and trimming were read from the DNA. Present in this sample are some 450,000 clones, roughly three quarters of which were seen just once. The ten largest clones take up more than 10% of the sample.

The sequence came from a woman aged 35 to 49 in good health. Some clones in this sample may be carry-over from other donors' samples. This receptor chain uses TRBV5-4 and TRBJ2-7; 11 central bases correspond to TRBD2. Sequenced sample: PBMCs. CDR3 sequence: CASSLGLAGPYEQYF. In nucleotides, the sequence is TGTGCCAGCAGCTTGGGACTAGCGGGACCCTACGAGCAGTACTTC.